These 2 T cell receptor beta chains came from one sample sequenced in a study of T cell clones after liver transplantation. The method was immunoSEQ multiplex PCR; TCRdb's version includes in-frame clones alone and lacks a portion of them. The sample lists about 75,000 clones; around 80% were seen once. The sample was CD4+ T cells from blood, taken around 48 months after liver transplant. The source of these receptors is a human patient who received a liver transplant. Some T cells may be provided by the graft donor.

The genes are TRBV7-3 and TRBJ1-1; a weak D match, TRBD1 (6 bases). Germline V CDR1 and CDR2: SGHTA, FQGTGA. V dropped 2 bases and J dropped 4 bases, with 11 bases sitting between them. The CDR3 sequence is 14 residues long. CDR3 DNA: TGTGCCAGCAGCTTAGGGGGCCGGATCACTGAAGCTTTCTTT. Amino acids: CASSLGGRITEAFF.

The chain combines TRBV5-1 with TRBJ2-7; 9 bases align to TRBD1. Germline CDR1 is SGHRS and CDR2 is YFSETQ. The V and J ends lost 6 bases and 4 bases, in that order; junction bases with no gene match: 8. The CDR3 runs to 14 residues. The DNA of the CDR3 is TGCGCCAGCACCGATACAGGGGGCGGATACGAGCAGTACTTC. Translating it yields CASTDTGGGYEQYF.